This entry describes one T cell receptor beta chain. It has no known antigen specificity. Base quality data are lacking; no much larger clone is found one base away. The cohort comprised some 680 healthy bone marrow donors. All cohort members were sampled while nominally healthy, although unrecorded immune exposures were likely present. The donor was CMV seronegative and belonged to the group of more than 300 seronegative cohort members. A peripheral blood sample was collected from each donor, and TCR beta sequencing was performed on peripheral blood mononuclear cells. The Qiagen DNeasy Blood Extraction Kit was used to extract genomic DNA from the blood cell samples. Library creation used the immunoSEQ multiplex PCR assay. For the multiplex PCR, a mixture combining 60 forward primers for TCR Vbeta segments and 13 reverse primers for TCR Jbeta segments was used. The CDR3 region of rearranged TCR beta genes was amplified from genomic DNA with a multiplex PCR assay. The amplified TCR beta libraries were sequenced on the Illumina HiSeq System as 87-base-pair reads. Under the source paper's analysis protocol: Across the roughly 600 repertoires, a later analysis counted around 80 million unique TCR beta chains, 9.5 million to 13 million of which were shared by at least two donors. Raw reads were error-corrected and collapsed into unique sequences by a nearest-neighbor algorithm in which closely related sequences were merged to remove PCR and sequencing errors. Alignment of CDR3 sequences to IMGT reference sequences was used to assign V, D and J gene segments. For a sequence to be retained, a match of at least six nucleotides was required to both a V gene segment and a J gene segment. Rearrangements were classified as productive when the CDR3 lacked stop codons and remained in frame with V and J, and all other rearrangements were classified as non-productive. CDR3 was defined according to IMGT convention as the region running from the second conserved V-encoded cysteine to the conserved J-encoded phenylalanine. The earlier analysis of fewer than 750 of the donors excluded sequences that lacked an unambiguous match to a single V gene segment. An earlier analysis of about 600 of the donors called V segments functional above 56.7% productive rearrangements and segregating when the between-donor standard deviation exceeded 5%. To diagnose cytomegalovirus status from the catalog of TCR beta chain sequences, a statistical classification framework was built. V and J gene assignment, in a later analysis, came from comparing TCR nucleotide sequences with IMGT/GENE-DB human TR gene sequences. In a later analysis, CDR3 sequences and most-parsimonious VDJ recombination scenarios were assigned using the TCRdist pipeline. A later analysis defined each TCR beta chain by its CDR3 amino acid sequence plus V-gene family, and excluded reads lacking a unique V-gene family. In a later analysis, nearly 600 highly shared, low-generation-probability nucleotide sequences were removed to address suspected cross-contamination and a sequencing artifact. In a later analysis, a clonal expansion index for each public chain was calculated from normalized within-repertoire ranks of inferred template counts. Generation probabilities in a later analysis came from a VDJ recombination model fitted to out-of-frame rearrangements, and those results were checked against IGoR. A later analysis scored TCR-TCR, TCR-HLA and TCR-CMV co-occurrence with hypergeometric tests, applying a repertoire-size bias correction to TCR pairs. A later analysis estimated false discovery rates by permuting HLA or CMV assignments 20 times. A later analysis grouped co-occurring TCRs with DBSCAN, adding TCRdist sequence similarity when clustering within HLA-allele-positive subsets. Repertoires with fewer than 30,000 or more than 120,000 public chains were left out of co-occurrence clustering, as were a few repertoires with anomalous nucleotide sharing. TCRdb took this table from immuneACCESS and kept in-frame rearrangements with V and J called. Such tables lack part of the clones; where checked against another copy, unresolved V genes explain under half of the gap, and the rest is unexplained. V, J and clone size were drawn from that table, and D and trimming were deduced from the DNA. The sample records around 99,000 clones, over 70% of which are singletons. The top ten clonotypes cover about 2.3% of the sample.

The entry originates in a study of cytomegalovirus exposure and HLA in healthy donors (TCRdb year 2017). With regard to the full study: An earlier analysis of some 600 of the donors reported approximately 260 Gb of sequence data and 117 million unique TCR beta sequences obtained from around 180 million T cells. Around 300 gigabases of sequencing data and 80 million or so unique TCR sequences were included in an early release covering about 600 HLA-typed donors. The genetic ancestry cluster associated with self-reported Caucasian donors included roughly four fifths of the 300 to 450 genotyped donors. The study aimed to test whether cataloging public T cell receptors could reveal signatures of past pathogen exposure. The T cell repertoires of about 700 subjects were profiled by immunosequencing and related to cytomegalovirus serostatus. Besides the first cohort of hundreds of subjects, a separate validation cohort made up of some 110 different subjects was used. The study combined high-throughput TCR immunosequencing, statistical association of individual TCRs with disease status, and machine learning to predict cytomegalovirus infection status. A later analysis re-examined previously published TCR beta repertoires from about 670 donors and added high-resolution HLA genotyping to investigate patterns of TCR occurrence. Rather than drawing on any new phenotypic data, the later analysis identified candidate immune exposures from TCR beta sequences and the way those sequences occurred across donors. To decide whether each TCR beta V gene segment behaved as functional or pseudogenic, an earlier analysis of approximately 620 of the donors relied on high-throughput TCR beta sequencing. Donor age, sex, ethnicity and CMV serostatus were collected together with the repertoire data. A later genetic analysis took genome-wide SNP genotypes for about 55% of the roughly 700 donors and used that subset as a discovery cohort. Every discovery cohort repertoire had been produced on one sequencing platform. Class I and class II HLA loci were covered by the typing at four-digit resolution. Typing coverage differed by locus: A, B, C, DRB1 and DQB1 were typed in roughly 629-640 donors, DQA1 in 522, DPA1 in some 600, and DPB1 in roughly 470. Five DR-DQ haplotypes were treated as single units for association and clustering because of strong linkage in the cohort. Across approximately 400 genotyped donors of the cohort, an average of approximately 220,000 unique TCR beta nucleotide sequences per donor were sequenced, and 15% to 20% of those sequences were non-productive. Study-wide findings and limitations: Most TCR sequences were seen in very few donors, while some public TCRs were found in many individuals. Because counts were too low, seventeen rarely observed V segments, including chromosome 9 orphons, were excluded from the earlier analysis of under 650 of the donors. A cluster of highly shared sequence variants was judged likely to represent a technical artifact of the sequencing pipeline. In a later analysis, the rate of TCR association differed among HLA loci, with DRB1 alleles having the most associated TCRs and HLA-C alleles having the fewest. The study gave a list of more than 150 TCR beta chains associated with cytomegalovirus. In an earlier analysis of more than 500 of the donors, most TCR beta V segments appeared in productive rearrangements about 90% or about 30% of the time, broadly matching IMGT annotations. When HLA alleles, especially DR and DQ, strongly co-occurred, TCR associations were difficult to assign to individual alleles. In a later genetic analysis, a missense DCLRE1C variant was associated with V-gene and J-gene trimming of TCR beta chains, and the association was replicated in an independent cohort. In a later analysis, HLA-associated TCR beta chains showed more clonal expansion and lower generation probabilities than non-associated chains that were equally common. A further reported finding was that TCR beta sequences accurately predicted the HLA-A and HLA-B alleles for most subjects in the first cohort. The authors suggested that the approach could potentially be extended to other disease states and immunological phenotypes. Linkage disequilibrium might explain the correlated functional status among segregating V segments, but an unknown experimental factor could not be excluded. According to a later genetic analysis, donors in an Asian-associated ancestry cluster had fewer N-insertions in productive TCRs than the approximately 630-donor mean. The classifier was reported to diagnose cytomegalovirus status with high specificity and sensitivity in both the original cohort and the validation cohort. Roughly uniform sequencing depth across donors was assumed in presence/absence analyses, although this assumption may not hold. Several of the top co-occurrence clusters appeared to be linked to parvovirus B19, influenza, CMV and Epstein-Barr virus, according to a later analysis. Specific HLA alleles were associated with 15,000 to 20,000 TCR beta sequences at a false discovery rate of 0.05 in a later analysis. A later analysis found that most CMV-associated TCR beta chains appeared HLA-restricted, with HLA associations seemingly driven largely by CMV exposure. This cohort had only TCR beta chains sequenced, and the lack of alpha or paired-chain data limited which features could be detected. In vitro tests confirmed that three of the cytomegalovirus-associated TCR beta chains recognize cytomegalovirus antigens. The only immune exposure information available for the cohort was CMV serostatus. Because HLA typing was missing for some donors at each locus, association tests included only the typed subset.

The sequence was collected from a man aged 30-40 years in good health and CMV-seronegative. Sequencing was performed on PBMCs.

The CDR3 protein is CASGTRQGPSTEAFF. The nucleotide sequence is TGTGCCAGCGGAACTCGACAGGGGCCGAGCACTGAAGCTTTCTTT. The sequence is built from TRBV7-6 and TRBJ1-1; 8 bases in between match TRBD1. Spanning cysteine to phenylalanine, the CDR3 consists of 15 amino acids. Solely the CDR3 DNA is kept, with 45 bases framed from the first base. For this chain, trimming is 8 bases at the V end and 4 bases at the J end, and the number of junction bases without a gene match is 12. CDR1 and CDR2 are read off the germline V gene as SGHVS and FNYEAQ. The CDR3 plus the reference TRBV7-6 and TRBJ1-1 genes for the other parts give the full variable domain: GAGVSQSPRYKVTKRGQDVALRCDPISGHVSLYWYRQALGQGPEFLTYFNYEAQQDKSGLPNDRFSAERPEGSISTLTIQRTEQRDSAMYRCASGTRQGPSTEAFFGQGTRLTVV.